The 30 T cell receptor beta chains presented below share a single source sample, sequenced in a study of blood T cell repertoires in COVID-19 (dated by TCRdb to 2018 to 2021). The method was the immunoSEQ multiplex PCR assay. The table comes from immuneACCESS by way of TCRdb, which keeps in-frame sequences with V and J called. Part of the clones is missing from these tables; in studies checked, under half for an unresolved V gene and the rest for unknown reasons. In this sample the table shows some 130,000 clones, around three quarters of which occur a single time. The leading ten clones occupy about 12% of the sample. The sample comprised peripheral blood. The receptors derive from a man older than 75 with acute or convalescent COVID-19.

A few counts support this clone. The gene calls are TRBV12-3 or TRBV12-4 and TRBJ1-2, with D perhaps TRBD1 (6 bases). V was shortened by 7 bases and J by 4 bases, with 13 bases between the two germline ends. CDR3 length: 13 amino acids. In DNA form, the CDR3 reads TGTGCCAGCACCAGACAGGAAGGCTATGGCTACACCTTC. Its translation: CASTRQEGYGYTF.

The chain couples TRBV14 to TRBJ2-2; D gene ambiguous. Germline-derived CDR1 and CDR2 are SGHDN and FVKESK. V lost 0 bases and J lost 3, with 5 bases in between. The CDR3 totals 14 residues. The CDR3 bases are TGTGCCAGCAGCCAAGATGAGGACACCGGGGAGCTGTTTTTT. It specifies CASSQDEDTGELFF.

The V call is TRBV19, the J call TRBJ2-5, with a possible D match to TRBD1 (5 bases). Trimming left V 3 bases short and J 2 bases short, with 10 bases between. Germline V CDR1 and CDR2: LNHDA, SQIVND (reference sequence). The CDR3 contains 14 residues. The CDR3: CASSMTRAQETQYF. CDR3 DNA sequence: TGTGCCAGTAGTATGACCAGGGCGCAAGAGACCCAGTACTTC.

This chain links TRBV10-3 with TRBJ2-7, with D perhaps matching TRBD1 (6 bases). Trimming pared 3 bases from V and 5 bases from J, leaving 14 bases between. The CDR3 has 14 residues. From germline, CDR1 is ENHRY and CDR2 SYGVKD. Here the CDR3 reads CAISDSTGSDEQYF. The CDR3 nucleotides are TGTGCCATCAGTGACTCTACAGGGAGCGACGAGCAGTACTTC.

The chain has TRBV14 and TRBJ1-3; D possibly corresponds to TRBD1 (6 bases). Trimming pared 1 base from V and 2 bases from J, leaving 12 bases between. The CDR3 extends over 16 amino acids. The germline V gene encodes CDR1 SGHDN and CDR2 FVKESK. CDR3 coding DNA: TGTGCCAGCAGCCAAGGGACAGTAGACGCTGGAAACACCATATATTTT. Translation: CASSQGTVDAGNTIYF.

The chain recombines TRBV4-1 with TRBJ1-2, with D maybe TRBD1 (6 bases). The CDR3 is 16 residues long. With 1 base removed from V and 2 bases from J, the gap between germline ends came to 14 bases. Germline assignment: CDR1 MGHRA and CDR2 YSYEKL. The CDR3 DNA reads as TGCGCCAGCAGCCAAGCCACCGGGACATACAACTATGGCTACACCTTC. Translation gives CASSQATGTYNYGYTF.

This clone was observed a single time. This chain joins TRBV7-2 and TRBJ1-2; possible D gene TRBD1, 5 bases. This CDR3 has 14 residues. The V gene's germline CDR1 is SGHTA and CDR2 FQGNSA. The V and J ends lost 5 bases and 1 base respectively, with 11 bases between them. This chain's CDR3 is CASSTAGGNYGYTF. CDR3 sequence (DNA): TGTGCCAGCAGCACGGCGGGGGGTAACTATGGCTACACCTTC.

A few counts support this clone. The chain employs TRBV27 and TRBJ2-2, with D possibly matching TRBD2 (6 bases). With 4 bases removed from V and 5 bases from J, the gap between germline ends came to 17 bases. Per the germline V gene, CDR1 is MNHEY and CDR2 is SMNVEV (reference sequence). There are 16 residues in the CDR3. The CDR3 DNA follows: TGTGCCAGCAGTTCCCAGACTAGAATCGGAACCGGGGAGCTGTTTTTT. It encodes CASSSQTRIGTGELFF.

CDR3 residues: CASSLAAGGGYEQYF. The DNA for the CDR3 is TGTGCCAGCAGTCTAGCGGCGGGGGGAGGGTACGAGCAGTACTTC. The chain couples TRBV7-6 to TRBJ2-7, with 8 bases matching TRBD2. The germline V gene encodes CDR1 SGHVS and CDR2 FNYEAQ. Trimming took 6 bases from V and 4 from J; bases not matched to a gene: 11. There are 15 residues in the CDR3.

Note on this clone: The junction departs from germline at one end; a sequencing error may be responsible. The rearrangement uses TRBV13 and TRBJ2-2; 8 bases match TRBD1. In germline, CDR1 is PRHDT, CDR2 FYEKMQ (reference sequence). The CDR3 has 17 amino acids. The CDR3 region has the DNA TGTGCCAGCAGCCTAGGCGGACAGGGAGCCCTCACCGGGGAGCTGTTTTTT. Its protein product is CASSLGGQGALTGELFF.

CDR3 loop: CASSQDRTGTGELFF. Written as DNA, the CDR3 is TGTGCCAGCAGCCAAGATAGGACAGGGACCGGGGAGCTGTTTTTT. J is TRBJ2-2 and V is TRBV4-2; 8 positions agree with TRBD1. Germline V gives CDR1 LGHNA, CDR2 YNFKEQ. The ends lost 0 bases at V and 5 bases at J; junction bases unmatched: 2. The CDR3 sequence is 15 residues long.

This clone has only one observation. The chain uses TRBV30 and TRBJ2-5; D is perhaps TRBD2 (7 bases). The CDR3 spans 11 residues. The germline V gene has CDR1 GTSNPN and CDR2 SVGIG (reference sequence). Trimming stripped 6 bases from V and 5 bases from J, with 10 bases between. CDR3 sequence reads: CACRGAETQYF. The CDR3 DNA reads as TGTGCCTGCCGGGGGGCCGAGACCCAGTACTTC.

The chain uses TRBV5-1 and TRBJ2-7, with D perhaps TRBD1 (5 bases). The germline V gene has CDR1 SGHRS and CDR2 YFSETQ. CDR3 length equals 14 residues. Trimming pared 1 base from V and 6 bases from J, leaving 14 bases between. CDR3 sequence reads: CASSLRQGRPEQYF. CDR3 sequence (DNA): TGCGCCAGCAGCTTGAGGCAGGGTAGGCCCGAGCAGTACTTC.

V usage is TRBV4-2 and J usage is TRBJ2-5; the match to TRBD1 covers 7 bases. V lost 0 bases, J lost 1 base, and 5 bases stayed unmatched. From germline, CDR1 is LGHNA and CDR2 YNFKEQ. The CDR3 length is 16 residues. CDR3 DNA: TGTGCCAGCAGCCAAGAGCCCAACAGGGGCCAAGAGACCCAGTACTTC. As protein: CASSQEPNRGQETQYF.

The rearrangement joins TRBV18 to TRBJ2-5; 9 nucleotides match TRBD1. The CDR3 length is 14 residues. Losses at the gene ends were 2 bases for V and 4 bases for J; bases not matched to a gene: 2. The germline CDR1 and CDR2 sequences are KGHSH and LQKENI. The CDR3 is CASSPLTGGETQYF. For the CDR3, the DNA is TGTGCCAGCTCACCATTGACAGGGGGAGAGACCCAGTACTTC.

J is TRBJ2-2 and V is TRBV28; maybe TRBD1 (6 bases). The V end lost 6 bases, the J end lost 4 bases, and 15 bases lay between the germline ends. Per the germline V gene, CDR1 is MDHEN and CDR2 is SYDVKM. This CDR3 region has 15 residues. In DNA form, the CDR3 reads TGTGCCAGCAGCCAACCGGGACACCGCACCGGGGAGCTGTTTTTT. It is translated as CASSQPGHRTGELFF.

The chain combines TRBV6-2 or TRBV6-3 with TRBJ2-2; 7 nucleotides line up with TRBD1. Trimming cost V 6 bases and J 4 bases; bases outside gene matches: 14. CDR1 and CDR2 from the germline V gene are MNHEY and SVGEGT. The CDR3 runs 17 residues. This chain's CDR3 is CASSPPPGQFFTGELFF. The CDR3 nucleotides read TGTGCCAGCAGCCCCCCCCCGGGACAGTTCTTCACCGGGGAGCTGTTTTTT.

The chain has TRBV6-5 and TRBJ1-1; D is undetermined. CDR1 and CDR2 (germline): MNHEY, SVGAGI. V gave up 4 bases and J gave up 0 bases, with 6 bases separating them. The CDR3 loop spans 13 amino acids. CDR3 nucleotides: TGTGCCAGCAGTTCAAGCCTGAACACTGAAGCTTTCTTT. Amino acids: CASSSSLNTEAFF.

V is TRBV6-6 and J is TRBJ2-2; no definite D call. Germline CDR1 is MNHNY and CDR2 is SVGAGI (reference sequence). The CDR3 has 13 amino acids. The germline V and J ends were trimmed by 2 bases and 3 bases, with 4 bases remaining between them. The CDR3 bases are TGTGCCAGCAGTTACCGGGACACCGGGGAGCTGTTTTTT. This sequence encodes CASSYRDTGELFF.

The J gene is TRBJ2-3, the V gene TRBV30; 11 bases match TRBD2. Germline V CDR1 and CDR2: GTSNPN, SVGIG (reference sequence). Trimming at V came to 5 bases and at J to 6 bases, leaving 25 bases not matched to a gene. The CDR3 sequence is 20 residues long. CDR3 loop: CAWVPLGLVLTSGVTDTQYF. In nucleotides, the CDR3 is TGTGCCTGGGTACCCTTGGGACTGGTACTGACTAGCGGGGTGACGGATACGCAGTATTTT.

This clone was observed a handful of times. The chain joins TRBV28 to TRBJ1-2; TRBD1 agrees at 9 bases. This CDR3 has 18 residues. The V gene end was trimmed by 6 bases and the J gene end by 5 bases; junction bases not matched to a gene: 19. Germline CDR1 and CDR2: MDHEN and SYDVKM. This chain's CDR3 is CASSALFTGTGRSYGYTF. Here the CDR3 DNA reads TGTGCCAGCAGCGCCCTATTCACTGGGACAGGGAGATCTTATGGCTACACCTTC.

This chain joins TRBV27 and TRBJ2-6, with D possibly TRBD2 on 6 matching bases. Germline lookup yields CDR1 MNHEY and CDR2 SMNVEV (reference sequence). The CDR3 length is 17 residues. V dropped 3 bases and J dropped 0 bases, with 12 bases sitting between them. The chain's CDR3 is CASSLGRTRSGANVLTF. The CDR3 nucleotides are TGTGCCAGCAGTTTGGGGAGGACTCGCTCTGGGGCCAACGTCCTGACTTTC.

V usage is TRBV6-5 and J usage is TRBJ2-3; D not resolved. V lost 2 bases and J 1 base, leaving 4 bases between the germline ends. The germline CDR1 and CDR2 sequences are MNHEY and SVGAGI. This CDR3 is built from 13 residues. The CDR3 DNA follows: TGTGCCAGCAGTTACGGCCGCACAGATACGCAGTATTTT. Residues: CASSYGRTDTQYF.

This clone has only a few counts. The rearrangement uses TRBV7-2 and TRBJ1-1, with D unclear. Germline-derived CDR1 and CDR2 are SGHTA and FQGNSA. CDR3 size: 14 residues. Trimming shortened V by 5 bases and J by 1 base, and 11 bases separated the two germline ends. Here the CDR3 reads CASSIVQSNTEAFF. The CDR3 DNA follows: TGTGCCAGCAGCATTGTACAGTCGAACACTGAAGCTTTCTTT.

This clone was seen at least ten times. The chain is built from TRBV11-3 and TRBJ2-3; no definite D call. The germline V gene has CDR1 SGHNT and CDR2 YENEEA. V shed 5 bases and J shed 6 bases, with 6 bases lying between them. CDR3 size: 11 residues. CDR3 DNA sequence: TGTGCCAGCAGCCACGGGGATACGCAGTATTTT. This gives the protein CASSHGDTQYF.

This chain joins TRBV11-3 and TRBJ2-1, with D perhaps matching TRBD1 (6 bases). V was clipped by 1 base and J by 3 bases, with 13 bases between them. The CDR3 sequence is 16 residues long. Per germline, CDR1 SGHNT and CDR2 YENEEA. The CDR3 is CASSLGTGPRYNEQFF. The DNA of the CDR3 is TGTGCCAGCAGCTTAGGTACAGGGCCGCGCTACAATGAGCAGTTCTTC.

CDR3 loop: CASNVGLFKETQYF. DNA of the CDR3: TGTGCCAGCAACGTCGGGTTGTTTAAGGAGACCCAGTACTTC. The chain is built from TRBV28 and TRBJ2-5, with D hard to call. The V end was cut by 7 bases, the J end by 5 bases, with 17 bases between. The germline gives CDR1 MDHEN, CDR2 SYDVKM. This CDR3 has 14 amino acids.

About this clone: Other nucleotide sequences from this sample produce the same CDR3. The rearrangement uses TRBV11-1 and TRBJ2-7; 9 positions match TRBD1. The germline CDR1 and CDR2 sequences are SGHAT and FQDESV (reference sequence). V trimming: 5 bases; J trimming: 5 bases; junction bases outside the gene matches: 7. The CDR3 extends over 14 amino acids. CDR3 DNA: TGTGCCAGCAGCCCTCGGGACAGGGCACACGAGCAGTACTTC. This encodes CASSPRDRAHEQYF.

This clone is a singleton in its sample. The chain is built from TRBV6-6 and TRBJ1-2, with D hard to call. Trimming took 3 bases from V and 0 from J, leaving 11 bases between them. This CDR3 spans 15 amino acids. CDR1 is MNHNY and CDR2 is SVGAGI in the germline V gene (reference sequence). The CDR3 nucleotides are TGTGCCAGCAGTTATAGCGGGGTTGCTAACTATGGCTACACCTTC. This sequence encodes CASSYSGVANYGYTF.

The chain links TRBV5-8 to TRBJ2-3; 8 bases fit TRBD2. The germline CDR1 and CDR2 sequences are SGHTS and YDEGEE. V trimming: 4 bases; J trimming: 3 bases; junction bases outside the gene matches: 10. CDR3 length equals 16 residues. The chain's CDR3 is CASSPRAGGLTDTQYF. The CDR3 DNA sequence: TGTGCCAGCAGCCCCCGGGCGGGAGGCCTGACAGATACGCAGTATTTT.